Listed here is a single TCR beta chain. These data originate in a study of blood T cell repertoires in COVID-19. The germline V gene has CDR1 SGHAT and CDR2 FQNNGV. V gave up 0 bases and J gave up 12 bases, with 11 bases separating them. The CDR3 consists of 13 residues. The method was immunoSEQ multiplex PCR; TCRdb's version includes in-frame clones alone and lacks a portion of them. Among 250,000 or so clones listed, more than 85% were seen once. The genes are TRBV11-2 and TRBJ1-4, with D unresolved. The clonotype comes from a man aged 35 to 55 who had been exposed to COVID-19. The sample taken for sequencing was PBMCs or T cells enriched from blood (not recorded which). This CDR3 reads CASSLDRKRELFF. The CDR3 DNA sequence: TGTGCCAGCAGCTTAGATAGAAAGCGTGAACTGTTTTTT.